This T cell receptor beta chain is from a study of cytomegalovirus exposure and HLA in healthy donors. Study conclusions and caveats: The Asian-associated ancestry cluster reportedly had fewer N-insertions than the roughly 720-donor mean in a later analysis.

Looked up from germline, CDR1 is KGHSH and CDR2 is LQKENI. Trimming took 6 bases from V and 3 from J; bases not matched to a gene: 7. The CDR3 spans 14 residues. The PCR contained 60 Vbeta and 13 Jbeta primers. Libraries were prepared by immunoSEQ multiplex PCR; TCRdb keeps only in-frame clonotypes and omits some of them. The table shows about 150,000 clones, with roughly three quarters occurring only once. On this clone itself: Antigen: not known.

This rearrangement joins TRBV18 to TRBJ1-1; TRBD1 aligns across 7 bases. This clonotype was obtained from a young man in good health and CMV-seropositive. The specimen was PBMCs. The CDR3 reads CASSHGQEDTEAFF. Written as DNA, the CDR3 is TGTGCCAGCTCCCATGGACAGGAGGACACTGAAGCTTTCTTT.